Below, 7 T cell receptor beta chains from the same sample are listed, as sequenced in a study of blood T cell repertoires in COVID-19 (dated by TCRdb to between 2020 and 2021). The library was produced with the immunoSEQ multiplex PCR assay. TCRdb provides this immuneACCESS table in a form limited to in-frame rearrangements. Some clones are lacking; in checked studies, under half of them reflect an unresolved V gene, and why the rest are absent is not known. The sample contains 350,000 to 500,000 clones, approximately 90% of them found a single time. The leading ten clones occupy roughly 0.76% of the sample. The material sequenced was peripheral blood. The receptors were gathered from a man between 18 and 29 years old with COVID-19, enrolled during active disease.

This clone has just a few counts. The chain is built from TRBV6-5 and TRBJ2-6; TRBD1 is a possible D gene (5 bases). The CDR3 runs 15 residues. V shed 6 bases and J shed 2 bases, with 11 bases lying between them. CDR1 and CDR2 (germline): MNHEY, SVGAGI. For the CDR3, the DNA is TGTGCCAGCAGCTTTCAGGGTGCTGGGGCCAACGTCCTGACTTTC. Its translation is CASSFQGAGANVLTF.

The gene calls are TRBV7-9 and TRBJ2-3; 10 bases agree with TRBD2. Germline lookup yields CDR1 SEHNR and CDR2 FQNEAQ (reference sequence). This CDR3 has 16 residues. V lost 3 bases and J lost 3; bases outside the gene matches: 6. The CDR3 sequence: CASSFVAGGGTDTQYF. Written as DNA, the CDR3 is TGTGCCAGCAGCTTCGTAGCGGGGGGCGGGACAGATACGCAGTATTTT.

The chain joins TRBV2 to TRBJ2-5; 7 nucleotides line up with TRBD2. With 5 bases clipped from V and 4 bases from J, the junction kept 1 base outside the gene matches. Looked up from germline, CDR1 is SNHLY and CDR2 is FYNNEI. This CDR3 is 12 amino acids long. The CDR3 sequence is CASSWEGETQYF. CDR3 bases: TGTGCCAGCAGTTGGGAGGGAGAGACCCAGTACTTC.

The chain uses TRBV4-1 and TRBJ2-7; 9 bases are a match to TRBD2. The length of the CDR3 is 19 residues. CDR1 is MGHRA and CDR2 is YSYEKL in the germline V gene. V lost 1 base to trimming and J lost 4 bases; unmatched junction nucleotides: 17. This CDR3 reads CASSQASFGAGGVVYEQYF. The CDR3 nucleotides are TGCGCCAGCAGCCAAGCGAGCTTCGGGGCGGGAGGGGTCGTTTACGAGCAGTACTTC.

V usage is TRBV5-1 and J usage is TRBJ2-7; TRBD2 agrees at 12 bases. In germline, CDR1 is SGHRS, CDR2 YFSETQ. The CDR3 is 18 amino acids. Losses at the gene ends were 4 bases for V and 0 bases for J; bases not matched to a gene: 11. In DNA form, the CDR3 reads TGCGCCAGCAGCGTTGGTGGGACTAGCGGGTGGTACTCCTACGAGCAGTACTTC. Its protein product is CASSVGGTSGWYSYEQYF.

The CDR3 sequence: CASSPPDRGRGYTF. The CDR3 DNA sequence: TGTGCCAGTAGTCCACCAGACAGGGGGCGAGGCTACACCTTC. The J gene is TRBJ1-2, the V gene TRBV19; 10 nucleotides align to TRBD1. Germline V CDR1 and CDR2: LNHDA, SQIVND (reference sequence). Germline trimming cut 5 bases from V and 8 bases from J; bases unmatched to any gene: 8. The CDR3 sequence is 14 residues long.

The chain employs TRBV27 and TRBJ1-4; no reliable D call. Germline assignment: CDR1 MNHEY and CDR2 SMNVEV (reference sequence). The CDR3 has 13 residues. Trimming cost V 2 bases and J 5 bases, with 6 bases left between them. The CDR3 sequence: CASSLGRNEKLFF. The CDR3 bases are TGTGCCAGCAGTTTAGGGAGGAATGAAAAACTGTTTTTT.